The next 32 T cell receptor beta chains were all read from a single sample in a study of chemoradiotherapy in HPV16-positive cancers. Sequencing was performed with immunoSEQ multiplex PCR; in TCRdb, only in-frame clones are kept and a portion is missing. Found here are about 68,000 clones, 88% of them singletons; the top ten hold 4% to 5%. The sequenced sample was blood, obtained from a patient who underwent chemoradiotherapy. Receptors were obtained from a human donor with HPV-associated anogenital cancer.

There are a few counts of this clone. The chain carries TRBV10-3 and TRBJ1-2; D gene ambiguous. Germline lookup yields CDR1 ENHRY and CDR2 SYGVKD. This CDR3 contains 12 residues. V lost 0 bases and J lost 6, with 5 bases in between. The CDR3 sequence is CAISESSNGYTF. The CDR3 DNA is TGTGCCATCAGTGAGTCATCGAATGGCTACACCTTC.

The CDR3 sequence: CASSLTSGVYNEQFF. The CDR3, as DNA: TGTGCCAGCAGCCTGACTAGCGGGGTATACAATGAGCAGTTCTTC. This chain joins TRBV6-5 and TRBJ2-1; TRBD2 matches at 11 bases. The ends lost 6 bases at V and 4 bases at J; junction bases unmatched: 5. The V gene's germline CDR1 is MNHEY and CDR2 SVGAGI. The CDR3 is 15 amino acids.

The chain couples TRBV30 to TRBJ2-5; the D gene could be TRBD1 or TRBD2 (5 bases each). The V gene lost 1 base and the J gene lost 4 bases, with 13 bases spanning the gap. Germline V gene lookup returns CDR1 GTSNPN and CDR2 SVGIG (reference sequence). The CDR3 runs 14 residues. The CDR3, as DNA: TGTGCCTGGAGTGGGGGGAAGGGCCGAGAGACCCAGTACTTC. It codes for CAWSGGKGRETQYF.

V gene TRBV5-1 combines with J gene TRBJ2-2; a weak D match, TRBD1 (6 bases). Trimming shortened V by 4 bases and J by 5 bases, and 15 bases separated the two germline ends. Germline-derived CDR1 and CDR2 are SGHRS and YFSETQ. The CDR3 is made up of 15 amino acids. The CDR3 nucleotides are TGCGCCAGCAGCCCCTTGGACAGTTGGACCGGGGAGCTGTTTTTT. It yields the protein CASSPLDSWTGELFF. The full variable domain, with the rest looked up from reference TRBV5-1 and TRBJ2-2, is KAGVTQTPRYLIKTRGQQVTLSCSPISGHRSVSWYQQTPGQGLQFLFEYFSETQRNKGNFPGRFSGRQFSNSRSEMNVSTLELGDSALYLCASSPLDSWTGELFFGEGSRLTVL.

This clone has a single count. The CDR3 bases are TGTGCCAGCAGCTTATCGACAGGGGCTATCTCTTTTGAAGCTTTCTTT. Residues: CASSLSTGAISFEAFF. This sequence joins TRBV7-6 and TRBJ1-1; 8 bases are a match to TRBD1. The CDR3 runs to 16 residues. Germline V CDR1 and CDR2: SGHVS, FNYEAQ. The ends lost 2 bases at V and 7 bases at J; junction bases unmatched: 12.

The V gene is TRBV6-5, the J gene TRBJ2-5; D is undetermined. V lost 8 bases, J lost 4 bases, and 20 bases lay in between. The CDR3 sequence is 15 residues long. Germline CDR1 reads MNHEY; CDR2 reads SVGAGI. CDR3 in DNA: TGTGCCAGCCGCGCTCAGACACATATGGGAGAGACCCAGTACTTC. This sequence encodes CASRAQTHMGETQYF.

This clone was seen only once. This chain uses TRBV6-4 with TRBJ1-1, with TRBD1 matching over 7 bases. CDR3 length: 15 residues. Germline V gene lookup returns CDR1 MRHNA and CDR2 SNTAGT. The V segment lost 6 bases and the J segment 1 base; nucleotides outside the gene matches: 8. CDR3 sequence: CASRDKRQGNTEAFF. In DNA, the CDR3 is TGTGCCAGCAGAGATAAGCGACAGGGGAACACTGAAGCTTTCTTT.

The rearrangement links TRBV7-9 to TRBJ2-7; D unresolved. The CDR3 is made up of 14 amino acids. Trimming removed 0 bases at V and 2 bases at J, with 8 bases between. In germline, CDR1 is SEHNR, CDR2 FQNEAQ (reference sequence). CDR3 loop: CASSLAVLPYEQYF. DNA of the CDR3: TGTGCCAGCAGCTTAGCGGTCTTACCCTACGAGCAGTACTTC.

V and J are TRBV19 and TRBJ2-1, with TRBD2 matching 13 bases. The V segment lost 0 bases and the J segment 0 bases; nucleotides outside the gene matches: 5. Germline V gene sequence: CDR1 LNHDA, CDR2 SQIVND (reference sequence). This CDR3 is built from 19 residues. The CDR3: CASSIEALAGGFSYNEQFF. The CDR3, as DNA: TGTGCCAGTAGTATAGAGGCACTAGCGGGGGGGTTCTCCTACAATGAGCAGTTCTTC.

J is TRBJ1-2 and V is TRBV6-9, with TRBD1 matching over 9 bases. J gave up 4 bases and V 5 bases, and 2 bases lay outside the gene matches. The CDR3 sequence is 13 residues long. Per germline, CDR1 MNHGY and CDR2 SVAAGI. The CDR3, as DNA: TGTGCCAGCAGTACAGGGGGCACCTATGGCTACACCTTC. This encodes CASSTGGTYGYTF.

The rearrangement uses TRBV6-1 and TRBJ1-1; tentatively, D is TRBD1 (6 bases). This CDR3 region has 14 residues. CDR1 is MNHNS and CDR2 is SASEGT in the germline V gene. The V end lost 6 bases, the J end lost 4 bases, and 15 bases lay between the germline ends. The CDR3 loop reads CASRYRVGSTEAFF. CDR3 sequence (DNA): TGTGCCAGCAGGTACAGGGTGGGGAGCACTGAAGCTTTCTTT.

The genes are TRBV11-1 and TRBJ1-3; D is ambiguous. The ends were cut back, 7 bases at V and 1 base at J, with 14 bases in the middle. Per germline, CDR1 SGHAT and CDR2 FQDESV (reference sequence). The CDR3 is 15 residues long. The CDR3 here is CASTLDGSSGNTIYF. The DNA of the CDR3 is TGTGCCAGCACCCTCGACGGAAGTTCTGGAAACACCATATATTTT. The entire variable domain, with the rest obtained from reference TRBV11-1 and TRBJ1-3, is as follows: EAEVAQSPRYKITEKSQAVAFWCDPISGHATLYWYRQILGQGPELLVQFQDESVVDDSQLPKDRFSAERLKGVDSTLKIQPAELGDSAMYLCASTLDGSSGNTIYFGEGSWLTVV.

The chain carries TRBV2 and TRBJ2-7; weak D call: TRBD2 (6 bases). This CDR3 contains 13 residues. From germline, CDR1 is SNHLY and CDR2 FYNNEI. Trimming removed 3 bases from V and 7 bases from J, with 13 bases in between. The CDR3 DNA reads TGTGCCAGCAGTGACCGGGGGATAGGGGAGCAGTACTTC. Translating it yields CASSDRGIGEQYF.

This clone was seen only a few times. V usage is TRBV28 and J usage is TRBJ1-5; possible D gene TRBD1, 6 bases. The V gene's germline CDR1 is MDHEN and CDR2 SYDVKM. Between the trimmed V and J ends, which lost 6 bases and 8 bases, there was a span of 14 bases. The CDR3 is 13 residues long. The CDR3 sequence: CASSFGGREPQHF. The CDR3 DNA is TGTGCCAGCAGCTTTGGGGGGCGGGAGCCCCAGCATTTT.

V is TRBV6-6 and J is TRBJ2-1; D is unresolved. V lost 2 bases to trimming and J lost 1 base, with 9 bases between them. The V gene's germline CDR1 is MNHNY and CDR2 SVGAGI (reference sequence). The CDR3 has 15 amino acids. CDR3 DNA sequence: TGTGCCAGCAGTTACGAGGCCTCTTCCTACAATGAGCAGTTCTTC. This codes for CASSYEASSYNEQFF.

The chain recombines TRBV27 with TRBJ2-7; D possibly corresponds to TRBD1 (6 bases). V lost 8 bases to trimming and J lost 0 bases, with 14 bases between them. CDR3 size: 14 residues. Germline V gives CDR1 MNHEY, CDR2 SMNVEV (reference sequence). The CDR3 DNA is TGTGCCAGCGGTCCCAGGGGTAGCTCCTACGAGCAGTACTTC. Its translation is CASGPRGSSYEQYF.

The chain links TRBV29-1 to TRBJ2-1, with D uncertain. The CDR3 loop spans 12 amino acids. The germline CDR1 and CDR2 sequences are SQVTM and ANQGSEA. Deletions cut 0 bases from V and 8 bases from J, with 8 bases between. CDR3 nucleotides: TGCAGCGTTGAAGATTGGGCTCATGAGCAGTTCTTC. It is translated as CSVEDWAHEQFF.

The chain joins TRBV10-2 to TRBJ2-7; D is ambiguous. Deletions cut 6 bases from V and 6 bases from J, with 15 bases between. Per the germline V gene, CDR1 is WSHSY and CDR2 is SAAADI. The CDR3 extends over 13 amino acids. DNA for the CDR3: TGCGCCAGCAGCGAACAAGACCGGGCCGAGCAGTACTTC. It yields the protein CASSEQDRAEQYF.

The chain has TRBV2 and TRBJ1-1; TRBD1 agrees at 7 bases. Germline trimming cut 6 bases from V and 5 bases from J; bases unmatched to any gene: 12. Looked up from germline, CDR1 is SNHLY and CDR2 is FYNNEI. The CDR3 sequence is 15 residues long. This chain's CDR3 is CASRGDRQGRTEAFF. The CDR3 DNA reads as TGTGCCAGCAGGGGCGACCGACAGGGACGGACTGAAGCTTTCTTT.

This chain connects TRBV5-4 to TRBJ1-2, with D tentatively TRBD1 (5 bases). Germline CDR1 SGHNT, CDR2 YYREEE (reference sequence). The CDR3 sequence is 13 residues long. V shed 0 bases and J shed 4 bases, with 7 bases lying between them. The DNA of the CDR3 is TGTGCCAGCAGCTTGGGGGGGACCTATGGCTACACCTTC. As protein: CASSLGGTYGYTF.

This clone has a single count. Written as DNA, the CDR3 is TGTGCCAGCAGTAAGACAGGGAATGAGCAGTTCTTC. It encodes CASSKTGNEQFF. The chain employs TRBV5-6 and TRBJ2-1, with 7 bases lining up with TRBD1. V trimming: 5 bases; J trimming: 7 bases; junction bases outside the gene matches: 3. Germline V lookup: CDR1 SGHDT, CDR2 YYEEEE. The length of the CDR3 is 12 residues.

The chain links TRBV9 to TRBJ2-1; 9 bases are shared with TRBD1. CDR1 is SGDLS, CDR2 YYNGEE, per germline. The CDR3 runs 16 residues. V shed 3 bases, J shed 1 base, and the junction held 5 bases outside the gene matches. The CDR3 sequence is CASSEMGQGSYNEQFF. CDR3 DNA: TGTGCCAGCAGCGAGATGGGACAGGGATCCTACAATGAGCAGTTCTTC.

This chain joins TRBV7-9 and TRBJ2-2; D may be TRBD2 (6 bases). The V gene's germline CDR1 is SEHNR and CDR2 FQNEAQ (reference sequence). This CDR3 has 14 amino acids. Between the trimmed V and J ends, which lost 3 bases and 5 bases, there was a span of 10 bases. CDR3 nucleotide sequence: TGTGCCAGCAGCTTCGACCTAGCGACCGGGGAGCTGTTTTTT. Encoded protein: CASSFDLATGELFF.

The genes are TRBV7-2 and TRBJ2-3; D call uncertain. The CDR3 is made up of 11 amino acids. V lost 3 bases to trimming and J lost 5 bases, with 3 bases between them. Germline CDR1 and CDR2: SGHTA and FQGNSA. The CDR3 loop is CASSFGDTQYF. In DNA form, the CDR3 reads TGTGCCAGCAGCTTCGGAGATACGCAGTATTTT.

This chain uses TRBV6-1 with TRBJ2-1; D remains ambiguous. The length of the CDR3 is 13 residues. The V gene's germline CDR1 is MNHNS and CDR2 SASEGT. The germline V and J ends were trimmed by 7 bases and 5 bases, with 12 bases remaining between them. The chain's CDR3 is CASKQTVNNEQFF. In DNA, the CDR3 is TGTGCCAGCAAACAGACCGTTAACAATGAGCAGTTCTTC.

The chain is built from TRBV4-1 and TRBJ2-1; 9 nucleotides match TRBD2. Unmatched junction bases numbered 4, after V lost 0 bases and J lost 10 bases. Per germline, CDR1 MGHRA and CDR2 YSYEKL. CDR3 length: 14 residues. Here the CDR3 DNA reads TGCGCCAGCAGCCAAGAAGGCGGGAGGGAAGAGCAGTTCTTC. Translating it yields CASSQEGGREEQFF.

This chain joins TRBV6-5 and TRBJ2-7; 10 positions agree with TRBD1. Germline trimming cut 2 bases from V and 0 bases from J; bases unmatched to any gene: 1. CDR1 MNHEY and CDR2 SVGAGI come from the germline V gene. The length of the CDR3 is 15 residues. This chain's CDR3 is CASSYGTGDSYEQYF. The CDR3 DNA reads TGTGCCAGCAGTTACGGGACAGGGGACTCCTACGAGCAGTACTTC.

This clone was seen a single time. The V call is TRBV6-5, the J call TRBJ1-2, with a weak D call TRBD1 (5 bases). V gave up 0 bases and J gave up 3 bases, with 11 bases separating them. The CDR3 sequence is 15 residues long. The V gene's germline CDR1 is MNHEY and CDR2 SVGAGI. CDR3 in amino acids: CASSYSAGSYYGYTF. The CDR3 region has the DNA TGTGCCAGCAGTTACTCGGCAGGGAGTTACTATGGCTACACCTTC.

The CDR3 region has the DNA TGTGCCTGGAGTGTTCAGGGGAGTGTACAGCAGTACTTC. Encoded protein: CAWSVQGSVQQYF. The rearrangement uses TRBV30 and TRBJ2-7; TRBD1 is a possible D gene (6 bases). CDR3 length: 13 residues. The germline gives CDR1 GTSNPN, CDR2 SVGIG (reference sequence). V was cut by 0 bases and J by 8 bases, with 14 bases left in between. Drawing the rest from reference TRBV30 and TRBJ2-7, the complete variable domain is SQTIHQWPATLVQPVGSPLSLECTVEGTSNPNLYWYRQAAGRGLQLLFYSVGIGQISSEVPQNLSASRPQDRQFILSSKKLLLSDSGFYLCAWSVQGSVQQYFGPGTRLTVT.

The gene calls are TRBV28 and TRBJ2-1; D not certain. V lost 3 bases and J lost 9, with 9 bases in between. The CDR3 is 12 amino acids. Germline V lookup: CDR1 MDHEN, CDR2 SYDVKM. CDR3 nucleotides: TGTGCCAGCAGTTTCACTCGCTTTGAGCAGTTCTTC. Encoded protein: CASSFTRFEQFF. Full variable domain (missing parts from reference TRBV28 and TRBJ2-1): DVKVTQSSRYLVKRTGEKVFLECVQDMDHENMFWYRQDPGLGLRLIYFSYDVKMKEKGDIPEGYSVSREKKERFSLILESASTNQTSMYLCASSFTRFEQFFGPGTRLTVL.

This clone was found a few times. The CDR3 sequence: CSVELGGGYTF. The CDR3 DNA is TGCAGCGTTGAATTGGGGGGCGGCTACACCTTC. The chain couples TRBV29-1 to TRBJ1-2, with TRBD1 as a possible D gene (6 bases). The V end lost 2 bases, the J end lost 8 bases, and 9 bases lay between the germline ends. CDR3 size: 11 residues. The germline CDR1 and CDR2 sequences are SQVTM and ANQGSEA.

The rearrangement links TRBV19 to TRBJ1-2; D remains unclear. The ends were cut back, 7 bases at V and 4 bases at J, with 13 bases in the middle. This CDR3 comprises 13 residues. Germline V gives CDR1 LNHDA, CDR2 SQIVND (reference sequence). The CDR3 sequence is CASISTRGYGYTF. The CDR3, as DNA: TGTGCCAGTATTTCGACCCGGGGCTATGGCTACACCTTC.